Listed below are T cell receptor beta chains from one sample, sequenced in a study of glioma-infiltrating T cells. MiXCR, run by TCRdb on the multiplex PCR reads, gives a single entry per CDR3 protein. The repertoire holds fewer than 500,000 distinct CDR3 sequences, with roughly two fifths as singletons. The sequenced material came from glioma tissue, nonneoplastic brain tissue, or PBMCs (not recorded which). The source of these receptors is a human donor with low-grade glioma or glioblastoma, undergoing nonglioma brain surgery, or in good health (not recorded which). CDR3s include the opening cysteine and the closing phenylalanine or tryptophan. A D gene is named only where the DNA matches it firmly. Some rows mark clone size as missing; the rest say once, few, many or name a class of expanded clone.

>18|TRBV15|NA|TRBJ2-7|TRBD1
TGTGCCACCAGCAGAGTTAGTTTTAGGGACAGGATTTTGTACGAGCAGTACTTC
CATSRVSFRDRILYEQYF
>14|TRBV7-2|few|TRBJ2-7|TRBD2
TGTGCCAGCAGAGGTAGCGGGAGTAGCTACGAGCAGTACTTC
CASRGSGSSYEQYF
>15|TRBV5-1|many|TRBJ2-1|NA
TGCGCCAGCAGCTTGGTACAAGTTGGAGTCAATGAGCAGTTCTTC
CASSLVQVGVNEQFF
>14|TRBV2|few|TRBJ2-7|TRBD2
TGTGCCAGCACTCCGGCTAGCGGGACGCTGGGGCAGTACTTC
CASTPASGTLGQYF
>16|TRBV7-7|NA|TRBJ2-1|TRBD2
TGTGCTAGCAGCTTAGGCCCCAGCGGGATCCAAGAGACCGAGTTCTTC
CASSLGPSGIQETEFF
>13|TRBV6-2/TRBV6-3|many|TRBJ2-1|NA
TGTGCCAGCAGTTCGACTAACAACAATGAGCAGTTCTTC
CASSSTNNNEQFF
>18|TRBV4-3|few|TRBJ2-1|NA
TGCGCCAGCAGCCAAGAGGGCCCCGGGTGGACTAACCTGTATGAGCAGTTCTTC
CASSQEGPGWTNLYEQFF
>13|TRBV20-1|once|TRBJ2-3|NA
TGCAGTGCTTGGCCTCGGATCGCAGATACGCAGTATTTT
CSAWPRIADTQYF
>14|TRBV7-2|NA|TRBJ1-6|NA
TGTGCCAGCAGTCCACAAGCCTATAATTCACCCCTCCACTTT
CASSPQAYNSPLHF
>15|TRBV11-2|NA|TRBJ2-7|TRBD2
TGTGCCAGCAGCCCCCGACTAGCGGGAGTCAACGAGCAGTACTTC
CASSPRLAGVNEQYF
>15|TRBV25-1|NA|TRBJ2-4|TRBD1
TGTGCCAGCAGTGAAAGTGAGGGGGCGGGTGACATTCAGTACTTC
CASSESEGAGDIQYF
>14|TRBV4-2|few|TRBJ1-2|TRBD1
TGTGCCAGCAGCGCCGGACAGGGCAGCTATGGCTACACCTTC
CASSAGQGSYGYTF
>19|TRBV20-1|few|TRBJ1-2|NA
TGCAGTGCTAGTGGGTTAATAAAAGCGCCAGGCGATGGTCCCTATGGCTACACCTTC
CSASGLIKAPGDGPYGYTF
>17|TRBV5-4|NA|TRBJ1-4|TRBD1
TGTGCCAGCAGCCGACAGGGAGCTGTTGCAACTAATGAAAAACTGTTTTTT
CASSRQGAVATNEKLFF
>15|TRBV12-3/TRBV12-4|few|TRBJ1-3|NA
TGTGCCAGCAGTAACGCGCCCTACTCTGGAAACACCATATATTTT
CASSNAPYSGNTIYF
>15|TRBV10-2|few|TRBJ2-4|NA
TGCGCCAGCAGTGTTTCCCACGCGGCCAAAAACATTCAGTACTTC
CASSVSHAAKNIQYF
>14|TRBV20-1|few|TRBJ2-1|NA
TGCAGTGTCCCCGATGGTCTAGGTTGGTATGAGCAGTTCTTC
CSVPDGLGWYEQFF
>13|TRBV27|NA|TRBJ2-7|NA
TGTGCCAGCAGTTTTAGCTACTTATACGAGCAGTACTTC
CASSFSYLYEQYF
>13|TRBV7-9|many|TRBJ1-1|NA
TGTGCCAGCAGCGCCCTCAGGGGTACTGAAGCTTTCTTT
CASSALRGTEAFF
>14|TRBV20-1|many|TRBJ2-7|TRBD2
TGCAGTGCTCCCATCACGGGACTAAGTCGCGAGCAGTACTTC
CSAPITGLSREQYF
>11|TRBV20-1|few|TRBJ2-7|NA
TGCAGTGCTCCCCGGATTTACGAGCAGTACTTC
CSAPRIYEQYF
>12|TRBV6-1|NA|TRBJ2-7|NA
TGTGCCAGCAGTGGACCCCCGGGGGAGCAGTACTTC
CASSGPPGEQYF
>12|TRBV2|few|TRBJ2-7|NA
TGTGCCAGCAGTGAGGACATCTACGAGCAGTACTTC
CASSEDIYEQYF
>16|TRBV4-3|NA|TRBJ2-5|NA
TGCGCCAGCAGCCAAGAGGGACTGACAGTGGGCGAGACCCAGTACTTC
CASSQEGLTVGETQYF
>13|TRBV20-1|many|TRBJ2-3|TRBD1
TGCAGCGCCGGGACAGGGGGCACAGATACGCAGTATTTT
CSAGTGGTDTQYF
>12|TRBV2|NA|TRBJ1-2|NA
TGTGCCAGCAGTAATCAGGGGCATGGCTACACCTTC
CASSNQGHGYTF
>16|TRBV5-4|NA|TRBJ2-3|TRBD2
TGTGCCAGCAGCCCGGGGGGTACAGGAAGCACAGATACGCAGTATTTT
CASSPGGTGSTDTQYF
>16|TRBV5-4|few|TRBJ2-5|NA
TGTGCCAGCAGCTCCCCGGGACACAGGACTAAAGAGACCCAGTACTTC
CASSSPGHRTKETQYF
>15|TRBV20-1|NA|TRBJ2-1|TRBD1
TGCAGTGCATCGACAGGGGTTAGCTCCTACAATGAGCAGTTCTTC
CSASTGVSSYNEQFF
>15|TRBV4-1|once|TRBJ2-7|NA
TGCGCCAGCAGCCAAGGAAGGTACTCCTACAACGAGCAGTACTTC
CASSQGRYSYNEQYF
>15|TRBV28|NA|TRBJ1-5|NA
TGTGCCAGCAGTTTAACGGACTTTAGCAATCAGCCCCAGCATTTT
CASSLTDFSNQPQHF
>16|TRBV6-4|NA|TRBJ2-7|TRBD2
TGTGCCAGCAGTGACGGGACTAGCGGGAGGCTATACGAGCAGTACTTC
CASSDGTSGRLYEQYF
>15|TRBV25-1|NA|TRBJ2-3|TRBD2
TGTGCCAGCAGTAAAACTAGCGGGAGTGGAGATACGCAGTATTTT
CASSKTSGSGDTQYF
>15|TRBV6-2/TRBV6-3|few|TRBJ1-2|TRBD1
TGTGCCAGCACCAACTTCAGGGGGCAATCGGACGGCTACACCTTC
CASTNFRGQSDGYTF
>16|TRBV6-2/TRBV6-3|many|TRBJ2-3|TRBD2
TGTGCCAGCAGCCCGACCGGCGGGAGGGTCACAGATACGCAGTATTTT
CASSPTGGRVTDTQYF
>15|TRBV20-1|few|TRBJ2-7|TRBD2
TGCAGTGCGCCGGGACTAGCGGGAGGCTCCTACGAGCAGTACTTC
CSAPGLAGGSYEQYF
>21|TRBV28|NA|TRBJ1-5|TRBD1
TGTGCCAGCAGTTTAAGCGACAACAGGGGGCTTATAGTTATCGGCAATCAGCCCCAGCATTTT
CASSLSDNRGLIVIGNQPQHF
>18|TRBV6-2/TRBV6-3|few|TRBJ2-1|TRBD2
TGTGCCAGCAGTTACAACCGGCTAGCGGGAGGGCCTATGAATGAGCAGTTCTTC
CASSYNRLAGGPMNEQFF
>16|TRBV7-2|once|TRBJ2-3|TRBD2
TGTGCCAGCAGCCCCACTAGCGGGAGGTACGCAGATACGCAGTATTTT
CASSPTSGRYADTQYF
>16|TRBV20-1|once|TRBJ1-5|NA
TGCAGTGCTAGAGACCTTCACTCAGGGCGCAATCAGCCCCAGCATTTT
CSARDLHSGRNQPQHF
>15|TRBV12-3/TRBV12-4|few|TRBJ2-3|TRBD2
TGTGCCAGCAGTCCCTGGACTAGCGGACATTTCGCGCAGTATTTT
CASSPWTSGHFAQYF
>15|TRBV6-2/TRBV6-3|many|TRBJ2-7|NA
TGTGCCAGCAGTATCCGGTACCTCCAAAACGATGAGCAGTACTTC
CASSIRYLQNDEQYF
>16|TRBV28|few|TRBJ2-7|NA
TGTGCCAGCAGATATCCCCCCGGTCGGGAGCAATACGAGCAGTACTTC
CASRYPPGREQYEQYF
>15|TRBV28|NA|TRBJ1-2|TRBD1
TGTGCCAGCAGTTCACCCGGGACAGGGGGCCCCATCTACACCTTC
CASSSPGTGGPIYTF